What follows are 15 T cell receptor beta chains derived from one specimen sequenced in a study of blood T cell repertoires in COVID-19. Only in-frame clones appear in the TCRdb table, and some are missing; sequencing was by immunoSEQ multiplex PCR. Altogether roughly 140,000 clones are present, 84% being singletons, with the ten largest covering approximately 6.5%. Material for sequencing was peripheral blood. The receptor source for this set is a human donor in a cohort sampled during active COVID-19.

The genes are TRBV6-1 and TRBJ2-3; 9 nucleotides align to TRBD2. Trimming removed 1 base from V and 5 bases from J; junction bases left unmatched: 7. The CDR3 extends over 16 amino acids. Germline V lookup: CDR1 MNHNS, CDR2 SASEGT. CDR3 coding DNA: TGTGCCAGCAGTGAAGGGGCAGCGGGGGGAAGAGATACGCAGTATTTT. Amino acid sequence: CASSEGAAGGRDTQYF.

The chain carries TRBV15 and TRBJ1-4; 9 nucleotides align to TRBD1. Germline lookup yields CDR1 LNHNV and CDR2 YYDKDF (reference sequence). Losses at the gene ends were 2 bases for V and 8 bases for J; bases not matched to a gene: 6. The CDR3 contains 15 residues. CDR3 coding DNA: TGTGCCACCAGCAGACCGACAGGGGGAGACGAAAAACTGTTTTTT. It encodes CATSRPTGGDEKLFF.

The chain employs TRBV11-2 and TRBJ2-1, with 13 bases matching TRBD2. J was trimmed by 8 bases and V by 0 bases; bases with no gene match: 7. CDR1 and CDR2 from the germline V gene are SGHAT and FQNNGV. The length of the CDR3 is 17 residues. This CDR3 is CASSLEGWTSGGDEQFF. As DNA, the CDR3 is TGTGCCAGCAGCTTAGAGGGGTGGACTAGCGGGGGCGATGAGCAGTTCTTC. The full variable domain, completed using reference TRBV11-2 and TRBJ2-1, is EAGVAQSPRYKIIEKRQSVAFWCNPISGHATLYWYQQILGQGPKLLIQFQNNGVVDDSQLPKDRFSAERLKGVDSTLKIQPAKLEDSAVYLCASSLEGWTSGGDEQFFGPGTRLTVL.

This rearrangement joins TRBV9 to TRBJ2-1, with D possibly matching TRBD2 (5 bases). The CDR3 totals 15 residues. Germline assignment: CDR1 SGDLS and CDR2 YYNGEE. V shed 1 base and J shed 4 bases, with 12 bases lying between them. This CDR3 reads CASSVLLAEYNEQFF. The CDR3 DNA sequence: TGTGCCAGCAGCGTATTGCTAGCAGAGTACAATGAGCAGTTCTTC.

This chain connects TRBV30 to TRBJ1-1; the D gene is possibly TRBD1 (5 bases). CDR1 and CDR2 (germline): GTSNPN, SVGIG (reference sequence). V gave up 2 bases and J gave up 1 base, with 8 bases separating them. The CDR3 totals 13 residues. CDR3 loop: CAWSTQGNTEAFF. In nucleotides, the CDR3 is TGTGCCTGGAGTACGCAGGGGAACACTGAAGCTTTCTTT.

V is TRBV11-2 and J is TRBJ2-1; D might be TRBD1 (6 bases). CDR3 length equals 12 residues. The germline V gene encodes CDR1 SGHAT and CDR2 FQNNGV. V was pared by 4 bases and J by 10 bases, with 11 bases between. Written as DNA, the CDR3 is TGTGCCAGCAGCTCCAGGGGCGGGGAGCAGTTCTTC. Translated, it gives CASSSRGGEQFF. Supplemented by reference TRBV11-2 and TRBJ2-1, the full variable domain reads EAGVAQSPRYKIIEKRQSVAFWCNPISGHATLYWYQQILGQGPKLLIQFQNNGVVDDSQLPKDRFSAERLKGVDSTLKIQPAKLEDSAVYLCASSSRGGEQFFGPGTRLTVL.

V and J are TRBV5-1 and TRBJ2-7; tentative D call: TRBD1 (6 bases). V was trimmed by 3 bases and J by 0 bases, leaving 13 bases between them. CDR1 and CDR2 (germline): SGHRS, YFSETQ. The CDR3 consists of 15 residues. In DNA form, the CDR3 reads TGCGCCAGCAGCTCAGGGGCTCTGGGCTCCTACGAGCAGTACTTC. Its translation: CASSSGALGSYEQYF.

The chain employs TRBV7-8 and TRBJ2-2; 8 nucleotides align to TRBD2. V was pared by 1 base and J by 5 bases, with 6 bases of the junction left unmatched. This CDR3 is built from 16 residues. Looked up from germline, CDR1 is SGHVS and CDR2 is FQNEAQ. The CDR3 DNA sequence: TGTGCCAGCAGCTTAGATCCGGGGGGGAGTACCGGGGAGCTGTTTTTT. This translates into CASSLDPGGSTGELFF.

This clone was seen a single time. V usage is TRBV19 and J usage is TRBJ2-4; D is undetermined. Germline values: CDR1 LNHDA, CDR2 SQIVND (reference sequence). Trimming cost V 5 bases and J 3 bases, with 17 bases left between them. This CDR3 has 16 residues. The CDR3 region is CASSVKLGSYKNIQYF. CDR3 nucleotide sequence: TGTGCCAGTAGTGTAAAGCTAGGTTCATACAAAAACATTCAGTACTTC.

This rearrangement joins TRBV6-5 to TRBJ1-1; D perhaps matches TRBD1 (6 bases). Germline CDR1 is MNHEY and CDR2 is SVGAGI. Between the trimmed V and J ends, which lost 6 bases and 8 bases, there was a span of 16 bases. This CDR3 is 13 amino acids long. The CDR3 protein is CASRPQGLREAFF. The CDR3 bases are TGTGCCAGCAGGCCACAGGGCCTAAGGGAAGCTTTCTTT.

V gene TRBV6-4 combines with J gene TRBJ1-6; D is uncertain. The germline CDR1 and CDR2 sequences are MRHNA and SNTAGT. The CDR3 totals 14 residues. V was trimmed by 8 bases and J by 7 bases, leaving 15 bases between them. The chain's CDR3 is CASSTALLNSPLHF. CDR3 sequence (DNA): TGTGCCAGCTCCACAGCTCTACTCAATTCACCCCTCCACTTT.

Regarding this clone: The same CDR3 can be traced to other DNA sequences in this sample. This rearrangement joins TRBV9 to TRBJ2-1; perhaps TRBD1 as D (6 bases). There are 13 residues in the CDR3. V was cut by 2 bases and J by 5 bases, with 8 bases left in between. The germline V gene encodes CDR1 SGDLS and CDR2 YYNGEE. The CDR3 region is CASSVDSNNEQFF. The CDR3 DNA is TGTGCCAGCAGCGTGGACAGTAACAATGAGCAGTTCTTC.

The J gene is TRBJ2-7, the V gene TRBV3-1 (or the pseudogene TRBV3-2), with D maybe TRBD2 (5 bases). Trimming removed 4 bases from V and 1 base from J, with 11 bases in between. The germline V gene encodes CDR1 LGHDT and CDR2 YNNKEL (reference sequence). The CDR3 is 14 residues long. The CDR3 region is CASSLSWESYEQYF. The CDR3 nucleotides read TGTGCCAGCAGCCTATCGTGGGAGTCCTACGAGCAGTACTTC.

The rearrangement joins TRBV7-2 to TRBJ1-4; D is unclear. Trimming stripped 2 bases from V and 4 bases from J, with 11 bases between. CDR3 length: 15 amino acids. The V gene's germline CDR1 is SGHTA and CDR2 FQGNSA. CDR3 residues: CASSLRGQHNEKLFF. In DNA form, the CDR3 reads TGTGCCAGCAGCTTAAGAGGTCAGCATAATGAAAAACTGTTTTTT.

The J gene is TRBJ2-5, the V gene TRBV15; D possibly corresponds to TRBD1 (5 bases). The V and J ends lost 0 bases and 4 bases respectively, with 9 bases between them. CDR3 size: 14 residues. Germline V gene sequence: CDR1 LNHNV, CDR2 YYDKDF (reference sequence). The CDR3 coding sequence is TGTGCCACCAGCAGAGATTCAGGGTTAGAGACCCAGTACTTC. Protein: CATSRDSGLETQYF.